The 30 T cell receptor beta chains listed next were all sequenced from one sample in a study of cytomegalovirus exposure and HLA in healthy donors. The primer mix had 60 Vbeta and 13 Jbeta primers. Profiling relied on immunoSEQ multiplex PCR, and the TCRdb table lists in-frame clones only, not all of them. The sample lists 170,000 or so clones, around 80% seen once, with approximately 0.69% in the top ten. Material: PBMCs. These receptors were obtained from a woman aged 40 to 55 in good health and CMV-seronegative.

This clone was observed a handful of times. The V and J genes are TRBV6-5 and TRBJ1-1; 7 bases are a match to TRBD1. Germline lookup yields CDR1 MNHEY and CDR2 SVGAGI. The CDR3 extends over 12 amino acids. V dropped 6 bases and J dropped 9; count of bases not matched to a gene: 7. The CDR3 bases are TGTGCCAGCAGCCGCGGGACAGCCCAAGCTTTCTTT. Residues: CASSRGTAQAFF.

The CDR3 DNA follows: TGTGCCAGCGGACAGGGGGTTGGCTACACCTTC. Translation: CASGQGVGYTF. V usage is TRBV6-1 and J usage is TRBJ1-2, with TRBD1 matching over 10 bases. The CDR3 is 11 amino acids. Per the germline V gene, CDR1 is MNHNS and CDR2 is SASEGT. Unmatched junction bases numbered 1, after V lost 8 bases and J lost 7 bases.

J is TRBJ1-2 and V is TRBV15; weak D call: TRBD1 (6 bases). V was shortened by 0 bases and J by 3 bases, with 17 bases between the two germline ends. Germline values: CDR1 LNHNV, CDR2 YYDKDF (reference sequence). This CDR3 comprises 17 residues. CDR3 protein: CATSRDRWDIRDYGYTF. The CDR3, as DNA: TGTGCCACCAGCAGAGATCGATGGGACATCCGTGACTATGGCTACACCTTC.

This chain connects TRBV7-2 to TRBJ2-7; D is possibly TRBD1 (6 bases). Germline values: CDR1 SGHTA, CDR2 FQGNSA. The V end lost 3 bases, the J end lost 0 bases, and 9 bases lay between the germline ends. The CDR3 contains 14 residues. As DNA, the CDR3 is TGTGCCAGCAGCTTGGGGACACGCTCCTACGAGCAGTACTTC. Residues: CASSLGTRSYEQYF.

The V gene is TRBV7-6, the J gene TRBJ2-3; D is uncertain. Trimming removed 3 bases from V and 0 bases from J, with 7 bases in between. This CDR3 has 14 residues. Germline loops: CDR1 SGHVS, CDR2 FNYEAQ. In nucleotides, the CDR3 is TGTGCCAGCAGCTTTGGCGGAAGCACAGATACGCAGTATTTT. Its translation is CASSFGGSTDTQYF.

The chain couples TRBV6-5 to TRBJ2-7, with D tentatively TRBD2 (6 bases). Trimming cost V 8 bases and J 1 base, with 12 bases left between them. The germline V gene encodes CDR1 MNHEY and CDR2 SVGAGI. This CDR3 has 13 amino acids. CDR3 nucleotides: TGTGCCAGCGGCGGGGTCCGATCCTACGAGCAGTACTTC. Protein: CASGGVRSYEQYF.

The chain recombines TRBV19 with TRBJ2-1; the match to TRBD2 covers 8 bases. Germline CDR1 reads LNHDA; CDR2 reads SQIVND (reference sequence). This CDR3 region has 14 residues. With 4 bases clipped from V and 6 bases from J, the junction kept 5 bases outside the gene matches. CDR3: CASSRSGGPNEQFF. The CDR3 region has the DNA TGTGCCAGTAGTAGAAGCGGGGGACCCAATGAGCAGTTCTTC.

This clone appeared once. This chain connects TRBV6-1 to TRBJ2-7, with no clear D. The CDR3 is 14 amino acids. CDR1 MNHNS and CDR2 SASEGT come from the germline V gene. Trimming took off 6 bases at V and 5 bases at J, with 17 bases between the two ends. The CDR3 sequence is CASSETHEANEQYF. The CDR3, as DNA: TGTGCCAGCAGCGAGACTCATGAGGCGAACGAGCAGTACTTC.

This chain uses TRBV15 with TRBJ1-2, with D possibly matching TRBD1 (6 bases). V was cut by 2 bases and J by 0 bases, with 10 bases left in between. Germline loops: CDR1 LNHNV, CDR2 YYDKDF (reference sequence). The CDR3 contains 15 residues. DNA for the CDR3: TGTGCCACCAGCAGACCGGGGACACCTAACTATGGCTACACCTTC. Residues: CATSRPGTPNYGYTF.

This chain connects TRBV29-1 to TRBJ2-5; 7 nucleotides match TRBD1. Trimming at V came to 6 bases and at J to 4 bases, leaving 11 bases not matched to a gene. Looked up from germline, CDR1 is SQVTM and CDR2 is ANQGSEA. The CDR3 loop spans 14 amino acids. The CDR3 nucleotides read TGCAGCGTCCAACAGGGGAAGGTCGGAGAGACCCAGTACTTC. Translated: CSVQQGKVGETQYF.

The chain employs TRBV13 and TRBJ1-1; 11 bases agree with TRBD1. The CDR3 loop spans 14 amino acids. CDR1 PRHDT and CDR2 FYEKMQ come from the germline V gene (reference sequence). Germline trimming cut 5 bases from V and 4 bases from J; bases unmatched to any gene: 3. CDR3 DNA sequence: TGTGCCAGCAGCATCGGACAGGGGGCCACTGAAGCTTTCTTT. This translates into CASSIGQGATEAFF.

In its sample, this clone was seen a few times. This chain connects TRBV6-4 to TRBJ1-1; 7 nucleotides agree with TRBD1. With V trimmed by 6 bases and J by 8 bases, 9 bases remained unmatched. CDR3 length: 13 amino acids. Germline V CDR1 and CDR2: MRHNA, SNTAGT. The CDR3 sequence is CASSAGQATEAFF. Here the CDR3 DNA reads TGTGCCAGCAGCGCCGGACAGGCGACCGAAGCTTTCTTT.

This clone was observed a single time. The V and J genes are TRBV11-3 and TRBJ2-2; D is perhaps TRBD1 (5 bases). The CDR3 loop spans 14 amino acids. Deletions cut 6 bases from V and 5 bases from J, with 13 bases between. Germline V CDR1 and CDR2: SGHNT, YENEEA. The CDR3 protein is CASSSQGRTGELFF. The CDR3 DNA reads TGTGCCAGCAGTTCGCAGGGTCGGACCGGGGAGCTGTTTTTT.

The gene calls are TRBV2 and TRBJ2-5; 7 bases align to TRBD1. Looked up from germline, CDR1 is SNHLY and CDR2 is FYNNEI. Trimming at V came to 5 bases and at J to 1 base, leaving 1 base not matched to a gene. The CDR3 is 13 residues long. The CDR3 loop is CASSRQGQETQYF. For the CDR3, the DNA is TGTGCCAGCAGTCGACAGGGCCAAGAGACCCAGTACTTC.

The V call is TRBV4-1, the J call TRBJ1-5; 7 bases are shared with TRBD1. V lost 2 bases to trimming and J lost 7 bases; unmatched junction nucleotides: 5. The CDR3 runs 14 residues. CDR1 is MGHRA and CDR2 is YSYEKL in the germline V gene. This CDR3 is CASSQNRGNQPQHF. CDR3 sequence (DNA): TGCGCCAGCAGCCAAAACAGGGGAAACCAGCCCCAGCATTTT.

The chain is built from TRBV11-2 and TRBJ1-2; D is unclear. In germline, CDR1 is SGHAT, CDR2 FQNNGV. V lost 0 bases to trimming and J lost 5 bases, with 10 bases between them. The CDR3 loop spans 14 amino acids. Here the CDR3 DNA reads TGTGCCAGCAGCTTAGATGGCAGGATTTATGGCTACACCTTC. Protein product: CASSLDGRIYGYTF.

The CDR3, as DNA: TGTGCCAGCAGCCAAGGTGGACAGTGGGGTGAAAAACTGTTTTTT. This encodes CASSQGGQWGEKLFF. The chain employs TRBV14 and TRBJ1-4; possibly TRBD1 for D (6 bases). The CDR3 is 15 amino acids. The V gene's germline CDR1 is SGHDN and CDR2 FVKESK. The V end lost 1 base, the J end lost 7 bases, and 13 bases lay between the germline ends.

The chain is built from TRBV25-1 and TRBJ1-6; 9 bases agree with TRBD1. J was trimmed by 9 bases and V by 8 bases; bases with no gene match: 5. The CDR3 loop spans 13 amino acids. Germline V gene lookup returns CDR1 MGHDK and CDR2 SYGVNS. In nucleotides, the CDR3 is TGTGCCAGCGTAGACAGGGGGACTTCACCCCTCCACTTT. It translates to CASVDRGTSPLHF.

This clone was seen a few times. The gene calls are TRBV5-4 and TRBJ1-3; D call uncertain. Trimming cost V 2 bases and J 4 bases, with 13 bases left between them. The germline V gene encodes CDR1 SGHNT and CDR2 YYREEE (reference sequence). The CDR3 totals 15 residues. This chain's CDR3 is CASSFPSPGGNTIYF. The CDR3 region has the DNA TGTGCCAGCAGCTTCCCCTCCCCGGGGGGAAACACCATATATTTT.

The rearrangement uses TRBV7-9 and TRBJ1-2, with D hard to call. CDR1 is SEHNR, CDR2 FQNEAQ, per germline (reference sequence). V lost 7 bases and J lost 2, with 8 bases in between. This CDR3 region has 12 residues. The DNA for the CDR3 is TGTGCCAGCATTGGGAGCAACTATGGCTACACCTTC. This translates into CASIGSNYGYTF.

This chain joins TRBV19 and TRBJ2-7; possible D gene TRBD2, 5 bases. Trimming stripped 2 bases from V and 5 bases from J, with 16 bases between. The CDR3 runs to 15 residues. Germline V lookup: CDR1 LNHDA, CDR2 SQIVND (reference sequence). The CDR3 coding sequence is TGTGCCAGTAGTATAAGTGTGGGAAGAGCGGACGAGCAGTACTTC. This translates into CASSISVGRADEQYF. Full variable domain (rest looked up from reference TRBV19 and TRBJ2-7): DGGITQSPKYLFRKEGQNVTLSCEQNLNHDAMYWYRQDPGQGLRLIYYSQIVNDFQKGDIAEGYSVSREKKESFPLTVTSAQKNPTAFYLCASSISVGRADEQYFGPGTRLTVT.

This chain links TRBV5-7 with TRBJ2-3, with a tentative D call TRBD1 (6 bases). TRBV5-7 is annotated as an ORF whose role is uncertain. This CDR3 comprises 15 residues. V lost 0 bases and J 1 base, leaving 9 bases between the germline ends. This chain's CDR3 is CASSLDRDCTDTQYF. The CDR3 DNA reads as TGTGCCAGCAGCTTGGACAGGGATTGCACAGATACGCAGTATTTT.

This clone was counted only a few times. This chain joins TRBV6-1 and TRBJ2-3, with a weak D call TRBD2 (5 bases). This CDR3 region has 13 residues. Trimming shortened V by 5 bases and J by 4 bases, and 10 bases separated the two germline ends. In germline, CDR1 is MNHNS, CDR2 SASEGT. This CDR3 reads CASSRTFSDTQYF. CDR3 DNA: TGTGCCAGCAGTCGGACTTTTTCAGATACGCAGTATTTT.

In its sample, this clone was seen a few times. The rearrangement joins TRBV6-5 to TRBJ1-1; D remains ambiguous. Trimming removed 6 bases from V and 4 bases from J, with 18 bases in between. The length of the CDR3 is 15 residues. Germline-derived CDR1 and CDR2 are MNHEY and SVGAGI. DNA for the CDR3: TGTGCCAGCAGAGTCGGGCCCTCGGAGGGCACTGAAGCTTTCTTT. Protein product: CASRVGPSEGTEAFF.

V and J are TRBV27 and TRBJ2-7; perhaps TRBD2 as D (6 bases). Trimming removed 5 bases from V and 3 bases from J, with 14 bases in between. The germline gives CDR1 MNHEY, CDR2 SMNVEV (reference sequence). The CDR3 is 14 amino acids. CDR3 DNA sequence: TGTGCCAGCAGTCCCGGGACTCCCCACTACGAGCAGTACTTC. Protein sequence: CASSPGTPHYEQYF.

The gene calls are TRBV6-5 and TRBJ1-2; the D gene is possibly TRBD1 (5 bases). Looked up from germline, CDR1 is MNHEY and CDR2 is SVGAGI. The CDR3 contains 15 residues. Trimming shortened V by 0 bases and J by 7 bases, and 15 bases separated the two germline ends. The CDR3 here is CASSYSLGQGGGYTF. CDR3 bases: TGTGCCAGCAGTTACTCTCTGGGCCAGGGTGGTGGCTACACCTTC.

This chain links TRBV5-1 with TRBJ2-2; TRBD1 is a possible D gene (6 bases). This CDR3 has 14 amino acids. V shed 7 bases and J shed 0 bases, with 10 bases lying between them. Germline V lookup: CDR1 SGHRS, CDR2 YFSETQ. CDR3 loop: CASYEGANTGELFF. The CDR3 coding sequence is TGCGCCAGCTACGAGGGGGCGAACACCGGGGAGCTGTTTTTT. The full variable domain, rest sourced from reference TRBV5-1 and TRBJ2-2, is KAGVTQTPRYLIKTRGQQVTLSCSPISGHRSVSWYQQTPGQGLQFLFEYFSETQRNKGNFPGRFSGRQFSNSRSEMNVSTLELGDSALYLCASYEGANTGELFFGEGSRLTVL.

The chain joins TRBV28 to TRBJ1-1, with TRBD1 as a possible D gene (6 bases). The ends were cut back, 2 bases at V and 11 bases at J, with 12 bases in the middle. Germline CDR1 reads MDHEN; CDR2 reads SYDVKM. There are 12 residues in the CDR3. In nucleotides, the CDR3 is TGTGCCAGCAGTTTAAGATCAGGGGAGGCTTTCTTT. Its protein is CASSLRSGEAFF.

This rearrangement joins TRBV2 to TRBJ1-1, with 7 bases identical to TRBD1. This CDR3 region has 15 residues. J lost 1 base, V lost 7 bases, and 9 bases had no gene match. Germline CDR1 SNHLY, CDR2 FYNNEI. The CDR3 DNA is TGTGCCAGCATCGAAGTGACAGGGCGGAACACTGAAGCTTTCTTT. Protein product: CASIEVTGRNTEAFF.

The gene calls are TRBV7-2 and TRBJ1-1; 9 positions agree with TRBD1. V was pared by 5 bases and J by 1 base, with 14 bases of the junction left unmatched. CDR1 and CDR2 from the germline V gene are SGHTA and FQGNSA. There are 18 residues in the CDR3. CDR3 protein: CASSVPIRDRVKNTEAFF. CDR3 bases: TGTGCCAGCAGCGTTCCGATCCGGGACAGGGTGAAGAACACTGAAGCTTTCTTT.